This T cell receptor beta chain is from a study of blood T cells in healthy people across ages. The CDR3 has 14 residues. The germline CDR1 and CDR2 sequences are MNHEY and SVGAGI. Around 10 milliliters of peripheral blood were drawn from each donor. The study isolated at least 6 million PBMCs from each sample. About this clonotype: A much larger clone differs by one base, so this may be a read error.

For the second PCR, which ran for 7 to 11 cycles, a sample-barcoded 5' primer and a J-beta primer mix were used. TCRdb re-derived calls from the 5' RACE reads in MiXCR, one entry per CDR3 protein. The sample records 590,000 or so distinct CDR3 sequences, 25% to 35% being singletons. The sequence was obtained from a woman aged 80 or older in good health. The gene calls are TRBV6-5 and TRBJ2-4, with 13 bases matching TRBD2. The specimen was blood. The CDR3 loop reads CAGSRLAGGLEQYF. The CDR3 bases are TGTGCCGGCAGTCGACTAGCGGGGGGCCTGGAGCAGTACTTC.